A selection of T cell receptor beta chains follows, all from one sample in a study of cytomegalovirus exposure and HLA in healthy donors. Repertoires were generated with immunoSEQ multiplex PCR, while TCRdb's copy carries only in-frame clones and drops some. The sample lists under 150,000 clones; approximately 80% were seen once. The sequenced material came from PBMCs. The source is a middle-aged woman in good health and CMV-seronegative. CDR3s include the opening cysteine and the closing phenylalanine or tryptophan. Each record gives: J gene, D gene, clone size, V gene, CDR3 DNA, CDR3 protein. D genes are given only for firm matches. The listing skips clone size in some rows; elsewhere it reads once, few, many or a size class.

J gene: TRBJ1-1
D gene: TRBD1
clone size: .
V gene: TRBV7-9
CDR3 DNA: TGTGCCAGCAGCCCTCGGGACAGCACTGAAGCTTTCTTT
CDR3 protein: CASSPRDSTEAFF

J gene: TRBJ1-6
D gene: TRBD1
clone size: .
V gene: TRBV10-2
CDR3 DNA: TGCGCCAGCAGTGACATAGGGGGCGGTAATTCACCCCTCCACTTT
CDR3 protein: CASSDIGGGNSPLHF

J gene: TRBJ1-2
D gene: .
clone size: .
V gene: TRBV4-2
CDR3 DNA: TGTGCCAGCAGCCAAGATGAGGAAGTGGGCTATGGCTACACCTTC
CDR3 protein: CASSQDEEVGYGYTF

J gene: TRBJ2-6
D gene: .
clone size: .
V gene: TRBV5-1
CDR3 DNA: TGCGCCAGTCACCGGGGGACCTCTGGGGCCAACGTCCTGACTTTC
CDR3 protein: CASHRGTSGANVLTF

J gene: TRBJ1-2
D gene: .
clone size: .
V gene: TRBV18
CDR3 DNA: TGTGCCAGCTCACCAGCGAGCAGGGCAGATGGCTACACCTTC
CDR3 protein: CASSPASRADGYTF

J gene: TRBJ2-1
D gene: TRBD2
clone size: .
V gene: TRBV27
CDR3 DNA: TGTGCCAGCAGTTTCCGACTAGCGGCAGTTTCCTACAATGAGCAGTTCTTC
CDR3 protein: CASSFRLAAVSYNEQFF

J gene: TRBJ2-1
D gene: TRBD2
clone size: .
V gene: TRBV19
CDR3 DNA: TGTGCCAGTAGTATAGCTGGGACTAGGAGGTACAATGAGCAGTTCTTC
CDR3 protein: CASSIAGTRRYNEQFF

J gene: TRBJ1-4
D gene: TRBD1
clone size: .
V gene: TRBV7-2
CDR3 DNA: TGTGCCAGCAGCTCGGACAGGGGGAATGAAAAACTGTTTTTT
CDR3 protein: CASSSDRGNEKLFF

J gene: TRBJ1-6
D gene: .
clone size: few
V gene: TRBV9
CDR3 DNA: TGTGCCAGCAGCACTCGGACAGACCCTAATTCACCCCTCCACTTT
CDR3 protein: CASSTRTDPNSPLHF

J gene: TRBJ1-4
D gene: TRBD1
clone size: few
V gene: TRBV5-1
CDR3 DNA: TGCGCCAGCAGCTTCGGCGGACAGGGCCCTAATGAAAAACTGTTTTTT
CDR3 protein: CASSFGGQGPNEKLFF

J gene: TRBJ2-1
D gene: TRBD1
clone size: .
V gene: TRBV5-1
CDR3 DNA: TGCGCCAGCAGCCCAGACAGGGGGCCTAGCAATGAGCAGTTCTTC
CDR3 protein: CASSPDRGPSNEQFF

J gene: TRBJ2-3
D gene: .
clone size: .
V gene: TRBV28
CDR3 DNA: TGTGCCTGCGATGGGGGGTGGGACACAGATACGCAGTATTTT
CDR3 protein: CACDGGWDTDTQYF

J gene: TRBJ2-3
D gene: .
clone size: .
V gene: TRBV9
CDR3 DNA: TGTGCCAGCAGCGTAGGCGGAGGGGCACTTACAGATACGCAGTATTTT
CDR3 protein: CASSVGGGALTDTQYF

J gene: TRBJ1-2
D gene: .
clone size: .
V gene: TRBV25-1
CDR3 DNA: TGTGCCAGCAGTGAATCGGGGGGCTATGGCTACACCTTC
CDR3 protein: CASSESGGYGYTF

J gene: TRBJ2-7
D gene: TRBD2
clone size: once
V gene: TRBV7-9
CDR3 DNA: TGTGCCACCCAGGAGAGCGGGAGAGAGTACGAGCAGTACTTC
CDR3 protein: CATQESGREYEQYF

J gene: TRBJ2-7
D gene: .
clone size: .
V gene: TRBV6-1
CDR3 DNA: TGTGCCAGCAGTGTACCGGACGGGAAGGGCGAGCAGTACTTC
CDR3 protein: CASSVPDGKGEQYF

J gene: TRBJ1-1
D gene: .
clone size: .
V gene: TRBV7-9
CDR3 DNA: TGTGCCAGCAGCTTAGAGGGGATGGCTGAAGCTTTCTTT
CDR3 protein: CASSLEGMAEAFF

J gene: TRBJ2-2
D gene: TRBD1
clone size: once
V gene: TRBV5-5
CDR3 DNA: TGTGCCAGCAGCCTCCTATCTACAGGGGACACCGGGGAGCTGTTTTTT
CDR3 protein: CASSLLSTGDTGELFF

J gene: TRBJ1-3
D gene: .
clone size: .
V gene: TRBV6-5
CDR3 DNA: TGTGCCAGCACCACAGACTCTGGAAACACCATATATTTT
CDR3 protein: CASTTDSGNTIYF

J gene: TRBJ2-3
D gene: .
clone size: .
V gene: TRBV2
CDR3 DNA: TGTGCCAGCAGTGGAAGCGGGCCCCCCACAGATACGCAGTATTTT
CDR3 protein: CASSGSGPPTDTQYF

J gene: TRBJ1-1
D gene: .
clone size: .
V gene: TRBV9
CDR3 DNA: TGTGCCAGCAGCACTTCTAGGGGTGGGACAGAAGCTTTCTTT
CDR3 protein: CASSTSRGGTEAFF

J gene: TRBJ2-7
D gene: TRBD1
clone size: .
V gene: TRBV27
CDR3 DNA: TGTGCCAGCAGTCTGGTATGGGACAGCATCTACGAGCAGTACTTC
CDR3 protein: CASSLVWDSIYEQYF

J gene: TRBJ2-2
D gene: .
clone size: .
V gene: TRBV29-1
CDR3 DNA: TGCAGCCTGTTGACAGCGAACACCGGGGAGCTGTTTTTT
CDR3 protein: CSLLTANTGELFF

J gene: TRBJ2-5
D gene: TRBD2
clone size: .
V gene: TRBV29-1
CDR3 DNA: TGCAGCGTCACAGGCGCTAGCGGGATGGAGACCCAGTACTTC
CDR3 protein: CSVTGASGMETQYF

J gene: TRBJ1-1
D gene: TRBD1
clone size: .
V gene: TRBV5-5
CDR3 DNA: TGTGCCAGCAGCTTGGAGCCGACAGGGGCCCGACGAGCTTTCTTT
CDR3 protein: CASSLEPTGARRAFF

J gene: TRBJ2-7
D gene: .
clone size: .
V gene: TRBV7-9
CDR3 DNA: TGTGCCAGCTCCCTCAGTGGGAGTACGGAGCAGTACTTC
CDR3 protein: CASSLSGSTEQYF

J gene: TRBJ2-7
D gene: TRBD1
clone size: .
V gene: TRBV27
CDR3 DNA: TGTGCCAGCAGTTTAGAGGGACAGGGGGCGGTACTAACCTACGAGCAGTACTTC
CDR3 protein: CASSLEGQGAVLTYEQYF

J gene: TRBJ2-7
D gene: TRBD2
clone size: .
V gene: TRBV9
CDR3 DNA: TGTGCCAGCAGCGTAGGGCTAGCGGGGGACCACGAGCAGTACTTC
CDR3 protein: CASSVGLAGDHEQYF

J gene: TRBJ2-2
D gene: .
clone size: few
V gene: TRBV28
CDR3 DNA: TGTGCCAGCAGTTTTCGGCGGGGTCTCGCGAACACCGGGGAGCTGTTTTTT
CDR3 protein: CASSFRRGLANTGELFF

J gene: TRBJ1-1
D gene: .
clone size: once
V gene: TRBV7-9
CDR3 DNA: TGTGCCAGCAGCTTAGCGGTCGGGTTGAACACTGAAGCTTTCTTT
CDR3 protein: CASSLAVGLNTEAFF

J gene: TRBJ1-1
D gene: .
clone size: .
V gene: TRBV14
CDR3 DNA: TGTGCCAGCAGCGAAGGGCAGGGAAGAACTGAAGCTTTCTTT
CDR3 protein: CASSEGQGRTEAFF

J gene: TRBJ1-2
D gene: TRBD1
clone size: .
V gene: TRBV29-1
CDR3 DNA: TGCAGCGTTGAAGATCGGGGACAGGGGGTATATGGCTACACCTTC
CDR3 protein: CSVEDRGQGVYGYTF

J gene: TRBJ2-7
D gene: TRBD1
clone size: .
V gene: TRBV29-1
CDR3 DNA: TGCAGCGTTCGGACAGGGAGGTACGAGCAGTACTTC
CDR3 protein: CSVRTGRYEQYF

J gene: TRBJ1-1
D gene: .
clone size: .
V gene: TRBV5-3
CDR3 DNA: TGTGCCAGAAGCCCGCATCGGGGGGCTGAAGCTTTCTTT
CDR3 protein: CARSPHRGAEAFF